Each of the 8 T cell receptor beta chains below was sequenced from the same sample in a study. TCRdb recomputed calls from the 5' RACE reads with MiXCR, one row per CDR3 protein. Here the sample spans over 45,000 distinct CDR3 sequences, approximately 26% being singletons. Tregs were sorted as CD4+CD25+CD127-/low cells. What was sequenced was tumor-infiltrating Tregs sorted from the breast tumor. Receptor source: a female donor with breast cancer.

A single count supports this clonotype. V gene TRBV10-3 combines with J gene TRBJ2-3; 8 bases map to TRBD1. The germline CDR1 and CDR2 sequences are ENHRY and SYGVKD. CDR3 length: 14 residues. J was trimmed by 4 bases and V by 11 bases; bases with no gene match: 11. The chain's CDR3 is CAASQGAMADTQYF. CDR3 in DNA: TGTGCCGCGAGCCAGGGGGCAATGGCAGATACGCAGTATTTT.

The chain combines TRBV11-1 with TRBJ2-1; D gene ambiguous. Germline lookup yields CDR1 SGHAT and CDR2 FQDESV (reference sequence). The CDR3 covers 13 residues. Between the trimmed V and J ends, which lost 4 bases and 7 bases, there was a span of 11 bases. Here the CDR3 reads CASSSHYNNEQFF. Here the CDR3 DNA reads TGTGCCAGCAGCTCTCACTATAATAATGAGCAGTTCTTC.

This chain uses TRBV12-3 or TRBV12-4 with TRBJ1-6, with a weak D call TRBD1 (5 bases). CDR3 length: 13 residues. Trimming shortened V by 5 bases and J by 8 bases, and 10 bases separated the two germline ends. This CDR3 is CASSLGGDSPLHF. The CDR3 nucleotides are TGTGCCAGCAGTCTGGGGGGGGATTCACCCCTCCACTTT.

V gene TRBV7-2 combines with J gene TRBJ1-5; unclear D gene. V lost 6 bases and J 4 bases, leaving 10 bases between the germline ends. Per the germline V gene, CDR1 is SGHTA and CDR2 is FQGNSA. The CDR3 is 13 residues long. CDR3 sequence: CASSRLINQPQHF. The CDR3 nucleotides read TGTGCCAGCAGTCGACTCATAAATCAGCCCCAGCATTTT.

Points on this clonotype: A much bigger clone sits one base away, suggesting this may be a read error. The chain carries TRBV12-3 or TRBV12-4 and TRBJ2-2; 12 bases agree with TRBD1. The CDR3 has 15 residues. CDR3 residues: CASTRPGQGAGELYF. DNA of the CDR3: TGTGCCAGCACCCGACCGGGACAGGGGGCCGGGGAGCTGTATTTT.

The V gene is TRBV5-1, the J gene TRBJ2-1, with 7 bases matching TRBD2. CDR3 size: 13 residues. Germline V gene data show CDR1 as SGHRS and CDR2 as YFSETQ. V lost 5 bases and J lost 5; bases outside the gene matches: 4. This CDR3 reads CASSDTSDNEQFF. CDR3 nucleotide sequence: TGCGCCAGCAGTGATACTAGCGACAATGAGCAGTTCTTC.

V is TRBV6-1 and J is TRBJ2-5, with 9 bases identical to TRBD2. The J segment lost 1 base and the V segment lost 6 bases, leaving 6 bases of the junction unmatched. Germline lookup yields CDR1 MNHNS and CDR2 SASEGT. This CDR3 contains 15 residues. The CDR3 spells CASSGRAGGQETQYF. In DNA form, the CDR3 reads TGTGCCAGCAGCGGGCGAGCGGGGGGCCAAGAGACCCAGTACTTC.

CDR3 nucleotides: TGTGCCAGCGGGCCGGGACAGGATAATTCACCCCTCCACTTT. Translating it yields CASGPGQDNSPLHF. The chain combines TRBV6-1 with TRBJ1-6, with 8 bases aligning to TRBD1. J was trimmed by 5 bases and V by 8 bases; bases with no gene match: 5. CDR1 and CDR2 (germline): MNHNS, SASEGT. The CDR3 covers 14 residues.